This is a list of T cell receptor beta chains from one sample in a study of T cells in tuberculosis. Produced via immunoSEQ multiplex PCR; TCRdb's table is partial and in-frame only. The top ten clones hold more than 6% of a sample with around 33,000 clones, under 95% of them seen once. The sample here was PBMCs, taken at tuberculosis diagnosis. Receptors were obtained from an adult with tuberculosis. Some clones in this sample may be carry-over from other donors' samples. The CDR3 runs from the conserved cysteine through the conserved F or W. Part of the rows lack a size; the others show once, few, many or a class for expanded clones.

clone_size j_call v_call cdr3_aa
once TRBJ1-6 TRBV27 CASSLGTARSSYNSPLHF
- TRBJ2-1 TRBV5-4 CASSLAAENEQFF
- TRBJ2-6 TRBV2 CATAEEGLSSGANVLTF
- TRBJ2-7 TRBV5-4 CASSHAPGGAYEQYF
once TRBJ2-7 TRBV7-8 CASSPLSGGRSYEQYF
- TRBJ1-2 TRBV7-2 CASSQSRDTYGYTF
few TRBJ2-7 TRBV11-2 CASSRGTGGGYEQYF
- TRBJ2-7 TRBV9 CASSLTGRYEQYF
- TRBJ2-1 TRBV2 CASSEGASGFSEQFF
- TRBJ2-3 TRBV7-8 CASSLGSLRRGVLPPDTQYF
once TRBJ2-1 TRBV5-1 CASWEEPYNEQFF
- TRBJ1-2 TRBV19 CASSKRTGDYGYTF
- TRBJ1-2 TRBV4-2 CASSQGAGDLNYGYTF
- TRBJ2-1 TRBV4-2 CASRIAGLGNEQFF
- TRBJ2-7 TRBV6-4 CASSVREGNEQYF
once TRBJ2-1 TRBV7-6 CASRGLAGGVNEQFF
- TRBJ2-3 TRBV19 CASTMTSGGGPDTQYF
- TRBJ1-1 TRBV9 CASSVGNQGTEAFF
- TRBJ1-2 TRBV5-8 CASNQGQGDYGYTF
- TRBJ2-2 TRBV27 CASSYGVGTGELFF
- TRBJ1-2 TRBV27 CASSQQGNYGYTF
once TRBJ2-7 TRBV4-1 CASSQTIDRLYEQYF
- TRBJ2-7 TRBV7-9 CASSSVRPGSYEQYF
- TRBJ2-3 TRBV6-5 CASSVQGDTDTQYF
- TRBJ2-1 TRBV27 CASSLRLAVYNEQFF
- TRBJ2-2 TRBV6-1 CASSERLGGTGELFF
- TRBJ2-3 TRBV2 CASSVGVGTQYF
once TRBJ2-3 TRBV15 CATSRDSRDTSARTQYF
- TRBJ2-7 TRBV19 CASSPRLAGEYYEQYF
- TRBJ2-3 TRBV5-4 CASSPRGMTDTQYF
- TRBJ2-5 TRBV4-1 CASSQAVSRQETQYF
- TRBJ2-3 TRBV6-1 CASSEYEGTGSYF
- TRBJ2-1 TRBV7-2 CASSPGLASYNEQFF
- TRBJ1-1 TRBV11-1 CASSPQASNTEAFF
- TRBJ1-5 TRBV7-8 CASSLNRAGVNQPQHF
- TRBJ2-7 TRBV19 CASSFRDRLHEQYF
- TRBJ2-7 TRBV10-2 CASSDPLTGGREQYF
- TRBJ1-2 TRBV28 CASSRGQGRDGYTF
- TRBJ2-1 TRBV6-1 CASSELKGTYNEQFF
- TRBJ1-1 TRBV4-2 CASSQNSGGNTEAFF
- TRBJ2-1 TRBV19 CASSPRTGTGANEQFF
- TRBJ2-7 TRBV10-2 CASSPGTAYYEQYF
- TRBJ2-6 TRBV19 CASSIWGVSGANVLTF
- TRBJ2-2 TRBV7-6 CASSLWSGVNTGELFF